This T cell receptor beta chain appears in the sequencing data of a study of T cell clonotyping in hematopoietic cell transplantation. General study findings and limits: Graft donor and pretransplant recipient Inverse Simpson Index values predicted broader posttransplant TCR diversity. No sorting was done, leaving CD4 and CD8 contributions mixed. Pathologically expanded recipient clonotypes increased progressively from day 30 to day 180 as diversity fell.

In the case of this clone: Its specificity is not known.

Profiled with immunoSEQ multiplex PCR; TCRdb holds only in-frame clones, not every one. The table has about 15,000 clones, 60% to 75% seen once. J lost 6 bases, V lost 5 bases, and 9 bases had no gene match. There are 13 residues in the CDR3. Per the germline V gene, CDR1 is GTSNPN and CDR2 is SVGIG (reference sequence). The TCR was taken from a woman aged 55 to 70 in good health. Some clones in this sample may be carry-over from other donors' samples. The V and J genes are TRBV30 and TRBJ1-1; 7 bases agree with TRBD1. Material: peripheral blood mononuclear cells. The CDR3 nucleotides are TGTGCCTGGGTCCGACAGGGAGCCCCTGAAGCTTTCTTT. Amino acids: CAWVRQGAPEAFF.